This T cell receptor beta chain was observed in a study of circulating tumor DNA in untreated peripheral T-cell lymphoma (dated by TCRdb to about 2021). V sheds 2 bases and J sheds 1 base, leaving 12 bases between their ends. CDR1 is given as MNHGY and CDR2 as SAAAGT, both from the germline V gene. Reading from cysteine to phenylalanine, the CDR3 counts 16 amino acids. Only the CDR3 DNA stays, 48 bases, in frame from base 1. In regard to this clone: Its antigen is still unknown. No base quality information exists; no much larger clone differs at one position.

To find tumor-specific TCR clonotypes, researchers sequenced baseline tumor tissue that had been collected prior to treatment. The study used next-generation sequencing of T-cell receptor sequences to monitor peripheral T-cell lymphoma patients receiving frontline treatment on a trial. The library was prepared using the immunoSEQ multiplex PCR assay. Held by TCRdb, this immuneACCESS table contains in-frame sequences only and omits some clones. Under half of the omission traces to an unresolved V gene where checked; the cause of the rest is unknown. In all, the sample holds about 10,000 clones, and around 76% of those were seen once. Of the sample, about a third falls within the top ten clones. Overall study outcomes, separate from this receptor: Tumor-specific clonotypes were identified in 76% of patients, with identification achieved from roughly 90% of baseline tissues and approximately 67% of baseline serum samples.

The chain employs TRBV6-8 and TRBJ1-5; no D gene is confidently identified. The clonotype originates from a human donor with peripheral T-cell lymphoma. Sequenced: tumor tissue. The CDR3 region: CASSYAGMKSNQPQHF. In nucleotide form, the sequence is TGTGCCAGCAGTTACGCGGGGATGAAAAGCAATCAGCCCCAGCATTTT.